This note documents a single TCR beta chain sequence. Antigen specificity is unknown. The CDR3 has 16 residues. Germline V gene data show CDR1 as MNHEY and CDR2 as SVGEGT. V lost 2 bases and J lost 6; bases outside the gene matches: 7. The unsorted libraries were made from 2 million PBMCs kept at -80 C. This specimen belongs to a study of neurological immune-mediated disorders. General study points: None of the CDR3 amino acid sequences of expanded clones were shared across subjects, and this suggested private repertoires in all groups.

TCRdb processed the 5' RACE reads anew with MiXCR; each CDR3 protein has one entry. The top ten clones hold roughly 13% of a sample with roughly 16,000 distinct CDR3 sequences, approximately 14% of them seen once. The sequencing input was PBMCs. This sequence was found in a man aged 60-69 years with HTLV-1-associated myelopathy (HAM/TSP). V gene TRBV6-2 or TRBV6-3 combines with J gene TRBJ1-5; 10 nucleotides match TRBD1. Written as DNA, the CDR3 is TGTGCCAGCAGTTACCGCGGGACAGGGGAATTTCAGCCCCAGCATTTT. It translates to CASSYRGTGEFQPQHF.